Presented here are 14 T cell receptor beta chains from one specimen sequenced in a study of T cell changes during pregnancy in multiple sclerosis (dated by TCRdb to between 2018 and 2021). The library came from the immunoSEQ multiplex PCR assay. In its TCRdb copy, this immuneACCESS table keeps in-frame sequences only and misses some clones. Where compared with another copy, unresolved V genes explain less than half of these, and the others have no known cause. The sample records around 70,000 clones, about 92% of which are singletons. The top ten clonotypes cover approximately 2.2% of the sample. The material sequenced was peripheral blood, taken before pregnancy. The source of these receptors is a female donor with multiple sclerosis, enrolled in a pregnancy study.

This chain joins TRBV27 and TRBJ2-7, with D tentatively TRBD1 (5 bases). Trimming took 4 bases from V and 3 from J, leaving 16 bases between them. Germline values: CDR1 MNHEY, CDR2 SMNVEV (reference sequence). The length of the CDR3 is 15 residues. The CDR3 DNA sequence: TGTGCCAGCAGTTCCTTATCCCAAGGGGACTACGAGCAGTACTTC. Its protein product is CASSSLSQGDYEQYF.

V and J are TRBV28 and TRBJ2-1, with 11 bases aligning to TRBD2. Germline V gene sequence: CDR1 MDHEN, CDR2 SYDVKM. Trimming cost V 7 bases and J 2 bases; bases outside gene matches: 4. The CDR3 consists of 15 residues. DNA for the CDR3: TGTGCCAGCACCGCTAGCGGGAGGACCTACAATGAGCAGTTCTTC. Encoded protein: CASTASGRTYNEQFF. The full variable domain, with the rest looked up from reference TRBV28 and TRBJ2-1, is DVKVTQSSRYLVKRTGEKVFLECVQDMDHENMFWYRQDPGLGLRLIYFSYDVKMKEKGDIPEGYSVSREKKERFSLILESASTNQTSMYLCASTASGRTYNEQFFGPGTRLTVL.

The V call is TRBV15, the J call TRBJ2-7; TRBD1 matches 9 bases. CDR3 length equals 15 residues. Trimming took 1 base from V and 5 from J; bases not matched to a gene: 6. The germline gives CDR1 LNHNV, CDR2 YYDKDF (reference sequence). CDR3 coding DNA: TGTGCCACCAGCAGAGTGGGGACAGGGTCTCACGAGCAGTACTTC. It yields the protein CATSRVGTGSHEQYF.

The J gene is TRBJ2-7, the V gene TRBV7-2; 7 bases match TRBD2. The CDR3 is 15 residues long. Trimming cost V 4 bases and J 7 bases; bases outside gene matches: 13. The germline V gene encodes CDR1 SGHTA and CDR2 FQGNSA. CDR3 sequence: CASSSQGLVGGEQYF. The CDR3 DNA is TGTGCCAGCAGCTCGCAGGGTTTGGTGGGGGGGGAGCAGTACTTC. Together with reference TRBV7-2 and TRBJ2-7, the CDR3 gives the full variable domain: GAGVSQSPSNKVTEKGKDVELRCDPISGHTALYWYRQSLGQGLEFLIYFQGNSAPDKSGLPSDRFSAERTGGSVSTLTIQRTQQEDSAVYLCASSSQGLVGGEQYFGPGTRLTVT.

V and J are TRBV4-3 and TRBJ2-2; the match to TRBD1 covers 9 bases. V dropped 1 base and J dropped 7; count of bases not matched to a gene: 13. This CDR3 contains 18 residues. Germline assignment: CDR1 LGHNA and CDR2 YSLEER. The CDR3 is CASSQGLGGQGEIGELFF. DNA for the CDR3: TGCGCCAGCAGCCAAGGGTTGGGGGGACAGGGAGAGATCGGGGAGCTGTTTTTT.

The chain employs TRBV7-2 and TRBJ2-7; D perhaps matches TRBD2 (5 bases). CDR3 length equals 13 residues. Germline loops: CDR1 SGHTA, CDR2 FQGNSA. V dropped 5 bases and J dropped 6 bases, with 14 bases sitting between them. The DNA of the CDR3 is TGTGCCAGCAGCCCAATTCGGGCGGGCGAGCAGTACTTC. Protein sequence: CASSPIRAGEQYF.

This chain uses TRBV7-9 with TRBJ1-1; D possibly corresponds to TRBD1 (5 bases). This CDR3 spans 11 amino acids. Trimming removed 5 bases from V and 7 bases from J, with 8 bases in between. The V gene's germline CDR1 is SEHNR and CDR2 FQNEAQ (reference sequence). Here the CDR3 reads CASSRGGEAFF. CDR3 DNA sequence: TGTGCCAGCAGCCGGGGGGGTGAAGCTTTCTTT. The complete variable domain, with remaining parts taken from reference TRBV7-9 and TRBJ1-1, reads DTGVSQNPRHKITKRGQNVTFRCDPISEHNRLYWYRQTLGQGPEFLTYFQNEAQLEKSRLLSDRFSAERPKGSFSTLEIQRTEQGDSAMYLCASSRGGEAFFGQGTRLTVV.

CDR3 coding DNA: TGTGCCAGCAGTTTCACAGGTTCCAACCAGCCCCAGCATTTT. Encoded protein: CASSFTGSNQPQHF. This rearrangement joins TRBV27 to TRBJ1-5, with TRBD1 as a possible D gene (5 bases). The germline V and J ends were trimmed by 3 bases and 7 bases, with 13 bases remaining between them. Germline assignment: CDR1 MNHEY and CDR2 SMNVEV (reference sequence). There are 14 residues in the CDR3.

V gene TRBV28 combines with J gene TRBJ2-2; a possible D gene is TRBD2 (6 bases). V dropped 8 bases and J dropped 2 bases, with 24 bases sitting between them. The CDR3 has 18 residues. CDR1 is MDHEN and CDR2 is SYDVKM in the germline V gene. CDR3: CASQAGLGNPGNTGELFF. In nucleotides, the CDR3 is TGTGCCAGCCAAGCGGGTCTGGGAAATCCTGGAAACACCGGGGAGCTGTTTTTT.

This clone has a single count. The chain carries TRBV19 and TRBJ2-7, with D perhaps TRBD2 (7 bases). The V end was cut by 5 bases, the J end by 1 base, with 15 bases between. Germline CDR1 and CDR2: LNHDA and SQIVND (reference sequence). CDR3 length: 15 amino acids. The CDR3 spells CASSGAGTPSYEQYF. For the CDR3, the DNA is TGTGCCAGTAGTGGAGCGGGGACACCTTCCTACGAGCAGTACTTC.

The V call is TRBV7-3, the J call TRBJ1-1; TRBD1 might be the D (6 bases). Germline V gives CDR1 SGHTA, CDR2 FQGTGA. The CDR3 has 13 amino acids. Trimming took 6 bases from V and 5 from J, leaving 13 bases between them. The CDR3 region has the DNA TGTGCCAGCAGATCACAGGGAAATACTGAAGCTTTCTTT. It is translated as CASRSQGNTEAFF. The entire variable domain, with the rest obtained from reference TRBV7-3 and TRBJ1-1, is as follows: GAGVSQTPSNKVTEKGKYVELRCDPISGHTALYWYRQSLGQGPEFLIYFQGTGAADDSGLPNDRFFAVRPEGSVSTLKIQRTERGDSAVYLCASRSQGNTEAFFGQGTRLTVV.

The chain has TRBV30 and TRBJ1-4, with D maybe TRBD1 (5 bases). In germline, CDR1 is GTSNPN, CDR2 SVGIG (reference sequence). The CDR3 length is 14 residues. Trimming shortened V by 1 base and J by 15 bases, and 21 bases separated the two germline ends. CDR3 loop: CAWSEEQARGGVFF. In nucleotides, the CDR3 is TGTGCCTGGAGTGAAGAACAGGCCCGGGGGGGGGTGTTTTTT.

The chain uses TRBV4-2 and TRBJ2-7; D is ambiguous. The CDR3 covers 14 residues. The ends were cut back, 1 base at V and 6 bases at J, with 13 bases in the middle. The germline CDR1 and CDR2 sequences are LGHNA and YNFKEQ. The CDR3 coding sequence is TGTGCCAGCAGCCAAGGAAGCAACCTCGGCGAGCAGTACTTC. Translating gives CASSQGSNLGEQYF.

The chain combines TRBV4-3 with TRBJ2-3; 7 bases are a match to TRBD2. Trimming at V came to 0 bases and at J to 0 bases, leaving 6 bases not matched to a gene. Germline values: CDR1 LGHNA, CDR2 YSLEER. This CDR3 is 17 amino acids long. CDR3 in amino acids: CASSQDPWGGSTDTQYF. The CDR3 DNA reads TGCGCCAGCAGCCAAGATCCATGGGGGGGGAGCACAGATACGCAGTATTTT.